The text below deals with one T cell receptor (beta chain). Profiled with immunoSEQ multiplex PCR; TCRdb holds only in-frame clones, not every one. The data hold about 690,000 clones, with 90% observed a single time. Trimming took off 2 bases at V and 2 bases at J, with 13 bases between the two ends. CDR1 and CDR2 from the germline V gene are SGHAT and FQNNGV. The CDR3 consists of 15 residues. These data originate in a study of shared clonotypes between healthy human individuals. The chain combines TRBV11-2 with TRBJ2-7; perhaps D is TRBD1 or TRBD2 (5 bases each). The sequence derives from a man aged 18 to 30 in good health. Some clones in this sample may be carry-over from other donors' samples. The sequenced sample was memory CD8+ T cells from PBMCs. Subset denoted: CD45RO+ cells pooled with CCR7-negative TemRA cells. In DNA form, the CDR3 reads TGTGCCAGCAGCTTATGGGGGACCATACCCTACGAGCAGTACTTC. The encoded protein is CASSLWGTIPYEQYF. Full variable domain (missing parts from reference TRBV11-2 and TRBJ2-7): EAGVAQSPRYKIIEKRQSVAFWCNPISGHATLYWYQQILGQGPKLLIQFQNNGVVDDSQLPKDRFSAERLKGVDSTLKIQPAKLEDSAVYLCASSLWGTIPYEQYFGPGTRLTVT.